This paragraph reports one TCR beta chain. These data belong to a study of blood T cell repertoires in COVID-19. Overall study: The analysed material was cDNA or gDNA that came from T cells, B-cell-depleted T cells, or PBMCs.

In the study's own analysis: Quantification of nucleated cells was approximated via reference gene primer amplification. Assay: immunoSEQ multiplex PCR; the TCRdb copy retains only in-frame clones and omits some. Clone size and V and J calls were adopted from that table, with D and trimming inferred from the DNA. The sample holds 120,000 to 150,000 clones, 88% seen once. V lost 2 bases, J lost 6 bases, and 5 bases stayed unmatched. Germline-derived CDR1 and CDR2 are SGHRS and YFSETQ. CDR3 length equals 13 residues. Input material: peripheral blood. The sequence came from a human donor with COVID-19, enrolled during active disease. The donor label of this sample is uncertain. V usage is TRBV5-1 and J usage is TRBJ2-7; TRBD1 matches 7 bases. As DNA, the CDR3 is TGCGCCAGCAGCTTAGGTGGGGACAGCGAGCAGTACTTC. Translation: CASSLGGDSEQYF.